These 27 T cell receptor beta chains came from one sample sequenced in a study of a mutant IDH1 vaccine in newly diagnosed glioma. Measured with immunoSEQ multiplex PCR; TCRdb has only the in-frame clones, and not every one. The sample has about 64,000 clones, 70% to 90% seen once. Time point denoted: week 23, last vaccination. Mutant IDH1 20-mer peptide, at 300 ug, made up each vaccine dose, with topical imiquimod. What these receptors recognize is not known. The sequencing used PBMCs, collected from a glioma patient whose treatment included an IDH1 peptide vaccine. All receptors come from a man younger than 40 with glioma.

The chain combines TRBV2 with TRBJ1-5; 9 nucleotides agree with TRBD1. CDR1 is SNHLY and CDR2 is FYNNEI in the germline V gene. The CDR3 runs to 16 residues. V shed 6 bases and J 4 bases; nucleotides not matched to a gene: 10. The chain's CDR3 is CASRGDREESNQPQHF. The CDR3 DNA sequence: TGTGCCAGCAGGGGGGACAGGGAGGAATCAAATCAGCCCCAGCATTTT.

The chain uses TRBV5-4 and TRBJ2-1; 8 nucleotides match TRBD2. The CDR3 runs 16 residues. Trimming removed 2 bases from V and 4 bases from J; junction bases left unmatched: 8. The germline V gene has CDR1 SGHNT and CDR2 YYREEE (reference sequence). CDR3 sequence reads: CASSFGRGGGYNEQFF. The CDR3 DNA follows: TGTGCCAGCAGCTTTGGACGGGGGGGTGGATACAATGAGCAGTTCTTC.

The chain uses TRBV19 and TRBJ1-2; D is unresolved. This CDR3 is 14 amino acids long. V lost 1 base and J 8 bases, leaving 14 bases between the germline ends. Germline V gives CDR1 LNHDA, CDR2 SQIVND (reference sequence). DNA for the CDR3: TGTGCCAGTAGTATAGGCAGTCCGGATGGAGGCTACACCTTC. Translation: CASSIGSPDGGYTF.

CDR3 coding DNA: TGTGCCAGTAGTATACGACAGGGGGCGCAGACCTACGAGCAGTACTTC. The encoded protein is CASSIRQGAQTYEQYF. The chain joins TRBV19 to TRBJ2-7; the match to TRBD1 covers 10 bases. Germline V gene lookup returns CDR1 LNHDA and CDR2 SQIVND (reference sequence). The CDR3 is made up of 16 amino acids. The ends lost 2 bases at V and 2 bases at J; junction bases unmatched: 6.

In this sample, this clone turned up a few times. This chain joins TRBV5-1 and TRBJ1-1; 12 nucleotides agree with TRBD1. V was clipped by 5 bases and J by 6 bases; unmatched bases: 5. Germline V gene lookup returns CDR1 SGHRS and CDR2 YFSETQ. This CDR3 is built from 14 residues. CDR3 sequence reads: CASRGQGASSEAFF. DNA of the CDR3: TGCGCCAGCAGGGGACAGGGGGCTTCGTCTGAAGCTTTCTTT.

The CDR3 coding sequence is TGTGCCAGTAGTTCCCGGGACAGGGTAACTGAAGCTTTCTTT. Amino acids: CASSSRDRVTEAFF. This chain links TRBV19 with TRBJ1-1; 9 bases align to TRBD1. CDR3 length: 14 residues. Germline CDR1 LNHDA, CDR2 SQIVND (reference sequence). J was trimmed by 5 bases and V by 5 bases; bases with no gene match: 6.

The rearrangement uses TRBV10-1 and TRBJ1-1; D uncertain. V was shortened by 5 bases and J by 2 bases, with 12 bases between the two germline ends. The CDR3 length is 14 residues. Germline CDR1 and CDR2: WNHNN and SYGVQD (reference sequence). The CDR3: CASSLAGFNTEAFF. The CDR3 coding sequence is TGCGCCAGCAGTCTTGCAGGATTCAACACTGAAGCTTTCTTT.

The chain joins TRBV28 to TRBJ1-1, with 11 positions matching TRBD1. Trimming removed 5 bases from V and 7 bases from J; junction bases left unmatched: 9. The CDR3 loop spans 15 amino acids. From germline, CDR1 is MDHEN and CDR2 SYDVKM. The CDR3: CASSRPGQGVNEAFF. The DNA for the CDR3 is TGTGCCAGCAGTCGCCCGGGACAGGGGGTAAATGAAGCTTTCTTT.

The chain links TRBV11-2 to TRBJ1-2; the D gene is possibly TRBD1 (5 bases). This CDR3 comprises 18 residues. The V gene's germline CDR1 is SGHAT and CDR2 FQNNGV. Trimming pared 0 bases from V and 4 bases from J, leaving 21 bases between. The CDR3 here is CASSLDLLGPPFTYGYTF. The DNA of the CDR3 is TGTGCCAGCAGCTTAGATCTGTTGGGGCCGCCATTCACCTATGGCTACACCTTC.

This chain joins TRBV6-1 and TRBJ2-3; D remains ambiguous. The CDR3 runs 15 residues. The germline V gene has CDR1 MNHNS and CDR2 SASEGT. Between the trimmed V and J ends, which lost 4 bases and 2 bases, there was a span of 13 bases. The CDR3: CASSVGYGYTDTQYF. In nucleotides, the CDR3 is TGTGCCAGCAGTGTCGGTTACGGGTACACAGATACGCAGTATTTT.

V and J are TRBV7-9 and TRBJ1-3, with no clear D. Per germline, CDR1 SEHNR and CDR2 FQNEAQ (reference sequence). The germline V and J ends were trimmed by 6 bases and 3 bases, with 15 bases remaining between them. This CDR3 spans 15 amino acids. The CDR3 here is CASSPLAIFGNTIYF. CDR3 nucleotides: TGTGCCAGCAGTCCCCTTGCGATTTTTGGAAACACCATATATTTT.

The rearrangement links TRBV7-6 to TRBJ2-3; 7 bases line up with TRBD1. The V and J ends lost 2 bases and 6 bases, in that order; junction bases with no gene match: 14. Germline values: CDR1 SGHVS, CDR2 FNYEAQ. The CDR3 consists of 17 residues. The CDR3 DNA follows: TGTGCCAGCAGCTTATCCTCGCCGACAGGGTCGAGGGATACGCAGTATTTT. This codes for CASSLSSPTGSRDTQYF.

The chain is built from TRBV9 and TRBJ2-5, with unresolved D. The J call is doubtful: the DNA matches TRBJ2-7 better. The CDR3 consists of 15 residues. CDR1 is SGDLS, CDR2 YYNGEE, per germline. The CDR3 nucleotides read TGTGCCAGCAGCCCCCGGGTGGACGGACCCTACGAGCAGTACTTC. It translates to CASSPRVDGPYEQYF.

This chain links TRBV6-4 with TRBJ2-2; perhaps TRBD2 as D (6 bases). CDR1 and CDR2 (germline): MRHNA, SNTAGT. The V and J ends lost 2 bases and 4 bases respectively, with 11 bases between them. CDR3 length: 15 residues. The CDR3, as DNA: TGTGCCAGCAGTGACGGAGTAGCGGCCACCGGGGAGCTGTTTTTT. It is translated as CASSDGVAATGELFF.

The chain recombines TRBV5-6 with TRBJ2-3; TRBD2 matches at 7 bases. With 0 bases clipped from V and 5 bases from J, the junction kept 6 bases outside the gene matches. Germline V CDR1 and CDR2: SGHDT, YYEEEE. There are 15 residues in the CDR3. CDR3 amino acids: CASSLGVRGEDTQYF. The CDR3, as DNA: TGTGCCAGCAGCTTGGGAGTTCGGGGGGAAGATACGCAGTATTTT.

This chain uses TRBV14 with TRBJ1-3; D gene ambiguous. This CDR3 region has 15 residues. Trimming shortened V by 1 base and J by 4 bases, and 11 bases separated the two germline ends. Germline assignment: CDR1 SGHDN and CDR2 FVKESK. In nucleotides, the CDR3 is TGTGCCAGCAGCCAAGCAGGACGGACGGGAAACACCATATATTTT. This gives the protein CASSQAGRTGNTIYF. Based on the CDR3 plus reference TRBV14 and TRBJ1-3, the full variable domain is EAGVTQFPSHSVIEKGQTVTLRCDPISGHDNLYWYRRVMGKEIKFLLHFVKESKQDESGMPNNRFLAERTGGTYSTLKVQPAELEDSGVYFCASSQAGRTGNTIYFGEGSWLTVV.

This clone was counted between two and nine times. V gene TRBV15 combines with J gene TRBJ2-7, with TRBD1 identical over 9 bases. The CDR3 has 16 residues. V was pared by 0 bases and J by 3 bases, with 6 bases of the junction left unmatched. CDR1 and CDR2 (germline): LNHNV, YYDKDF (reference sequence). The CDR3 protein is CATSRDRTGGYYEQYF. In DNA, the CDR3 is TGTGCCACCAGCAGAGATAGAACAGGGGGCTACTACGAGCAGTACTTC.

The chain carries TRBV9 and TRBJ2-2; TRBD1 matches 8 bases. Germline V gene data show CDR1 as SGDLS and CDR2 as YYNGEE. The junction had 5 bases not matched to a gene; V was cut back by 4 bases and J by 3 bases. The CDR3 extends over 15 amino acids. The CDR3: CASSTGQGDTGELFF. CDR3 coding DNA: TGTGCCAGCAGCACCGGACAGGGTGACACCGGGGAGCTGTTTTTT.

This rearrangement joins TRBV6-1 to TRBJ1-5, with 8 bases matching TRBD1. V lost 7 bases, J lost 4 bases, and 6 bases stayed unmatched. Germline V gene lookup returns CDR1 MNHNS and CDR2 SASEGT. This CDR3 is built from 14 residues. The DNA for the CDR3 is TGTGCCAGCAAGGACAGGGTCAAAAATCAGCCCCAGCATTTT. Translated, it gives CASKDRVKNQPQHF.

The rearrangement uses TRBV4-2 and TRBJ2-2; 9 positions agree with TRBD2. Germline loops: CDR1 LGHNA, CDR2 YNFKEQ. This CDR3 spans 18 amino acids. The trim removed 0 bases at V and 4 bases at J, leaving 9 bases unmatched. CDR3 nucleotides: TGTGCCAGCAGCCAAGAGGTTAGCGGGGGATGGATCACCGGGGAGCTGTTTTTT. This sequence encodes CASSQEVSGGWITGELFF.

This rearrangement joins TRBV5-4 to TRBJ1-6, with D unresolved. The CDR3 is 15 amino acids. Germline values: CDR1 SGHNT, CDR2 YYREEE (reference sequence). V was pared by 2 bases and J by 9 bases, with 15 bases between. The chain's CDR3 is CASSFAEERFSPLHF. The CDR3 coding sequence is TGTGCCAGCAGCTTCGCGGAGGAAAGATTTTCACCCCTCCACTTT.

V is TRBV11-2 and J is TRBJ1-6; D gene unclear. The CDR3 runs to 18 residues. From germline, CDR1 is SGHAT and CDR2 FQNNGV. The V end was cut by 5 bases, the J end by 2 bases, with 19 bases between. The CDR3 nucleotides read TGTGCCAGCAGCGCTCTAGGTCCTCCTCTTACCTATAATTCACCCCTCCACTTT. Translating it yields CASSALGPPLTYNSPLHF. Filled out from reference TRBV11-2 and TRBJ1-6, the complete variable domain reads EAGVAQSPRYKIIEKRQSVAFWCNPISGHATLYWYQQILGQGPKLLIQFQNNGVVDDSQLPKDRFSAERLKGVDSTLKIQPAKLEDSAVYLCASSALGPPLTYNSPLHFGNGTRLTVT.

The chain has TRBV7-9 and TRBJ1-1, with D possibly being TRBD1 (5 bases). V lost 2 bases to trimming and J lost 2 bases, with 21 bases between them. Germline V lookup: CDR1 SEHNR, CDR2 FQNEAQ (reference sequence). CDR3 length: 18 residues. The DNA for the CDR3 is TGTGCCAGCAGCTTAACCCATGGAGGGGATGTCAAAAACACTGAAGCTTTCTTT. It translates to CASSLTHGGDVKNTEAFF.

The chain recombines TRBV7-7 with TRBJ2-1; D ambiguous. The germline CDR1 and CDR2 sequences are SSHAT and FNYEAQ (reference sequence). V was shortened by 3 bases and J by 6 bases, with 15 bases between the two germline ends. The CDR3 has 15 amino acids. This CDR3 reads CASSFAPGSSNEQFF. CDR3 DNA: TGTGCCAGCAGCTTCGCCCCCGGGTCGAGCAATGAGCAGTTCTTC.

The chain joins TRBV18 to TRBJ2-1; 8 nucleotides line up with TRBD1. The CDR3 has 16 residues. Germline CDR1 is KGHSH and CDR2 is LQKENI. The V gene end was trimmed by 4 bases and the J gene end by 8 bases; junction bases not matched to a gene: 13. CDR3 DNA: TGTGCCAGCTCACTCTCAACAGGGGGTGGAAACTATGAGCAGTTCTTC. Residues: CASSLSTGGGNYEQFF. Filled out from reference TRBV18 and TRBJ2-1, the complete variable domain reads NAGVMQNPRHLVRRRGQEARLRCSPMKGHSHVYWYRQLPEEGLKFMVYLQKENIIDESGMPKERFSAEFPKEGPSILRIQQVVRGDSAAYFCASSLSTGGGNYEQFFGPGTRLTVL.

This clone was seen a few times. The CDR3 spells CATSRVGVYEKLFF. CDR3 nucleotides: TGTGCCACCAGCAGAGTGGGGGTTTATGAAAAACTGTTTTTT. The gene calls are TRBV15 and TRBJ1-4, with a tentative D call TRBD1 (5 bases). Trimming left V 1 base short and J 6 bases short, with 9 bases between. Looked up from germline, CDR1 is LNHNV and CDR2 is YYDKDF (reference sequence). This CDR3 region has 14 residues.

This chain links TRBV19 with TRBJ1-2; D perhaps matches TRBD1 (6 bases). Trimming cost V 3 bases and J 4 bases, with 12 bases left between them. Germline lookup yields CDR1 LNHDA and CDR2 SQIVND (reference sequence). The CDR3 consists of 14 residues. The CDR3 DNA reads TGTGCCAGTAGTATGTCGGGACACACCTATGGCTACACCTTC. Translation: CASSMSGHTYGYTF.